Below are 3 T cell receptor beta chains sequenced from a single sample in a study of cytomegalovirus exposure and HLA in healthy donors. TCRdb's copy holds only in-frame clones and misses some; the assay was immunoSEQ multiplex PCR. In the table there are more than 300,000 clones, 86% of which are singletons. The specimen was PBMCs. The receptor source for this set is a woman aged 18-35 years in good health and CMV-seronegative.

The chain couples TRBV2 to TRBJ1-3; 7 bases map to TRBD1. The J segment lost 0 bases and the V segment lost 7 bases, leaving 12 bases of the junction unmatched. Per the germline V gene, CDR1 is SNHLY and CDR2 is FYNNEI. This CDR3 comprises 17 residues. As DNA, the CDR3 is TGTGCCAGCATTTATTCGGGACAGCGTGCCTCTGGAAACACCATATATTTT. Translation gives CASIYSGQRASGNTIYF.

The chain carries TRBV6-5 and TRBJ2-1, with 8 bases identical to TRBD2. CDR1 and CDR2 (germline): MNHEY, SVGAGI. This CDR3 comprises 14 residues. Trimming at V came to 8 bases and at J to 3 bases, leaving 6 bases not matched to a gene. In DNA form, the CDR3 reads TGTGCCAGCGGAAGCGGGGGAATCTACAATGAGCAGTTCTTC. It specifies CASGSGGIYNEQFF.

This clone was observed once. The rearrangement links TRBV29-1 to TRBJ2-7; D possibly corresponds to TRBD2 (6 bases). CDR1 is SQVTM and CDR2 is ANQGSEA in the germline V gene. The CDR3 totals 13 residues. Trimming removed 5 bases from V and 6 bases from J, with 17 bases in between. CDR3 DNA: TGCAGCGTTCGTCGGGGAACCGGGGGCGAGCAGTACTTC. It encodes CSVRRGTGGEQYF.